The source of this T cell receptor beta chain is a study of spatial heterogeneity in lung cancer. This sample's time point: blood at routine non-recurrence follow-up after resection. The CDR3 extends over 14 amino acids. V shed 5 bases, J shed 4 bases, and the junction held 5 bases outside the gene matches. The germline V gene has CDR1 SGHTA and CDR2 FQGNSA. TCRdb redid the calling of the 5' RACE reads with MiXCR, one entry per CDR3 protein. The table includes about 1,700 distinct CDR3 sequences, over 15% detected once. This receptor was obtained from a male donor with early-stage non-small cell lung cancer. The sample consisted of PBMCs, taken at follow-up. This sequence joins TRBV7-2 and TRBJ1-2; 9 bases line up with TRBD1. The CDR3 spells CASSRTGDLYGYTF. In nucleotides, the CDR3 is TGTGCCAGCAGCCGGACAGGGGATCTCTATGGCTACACCTTC.